This T cell receptor (beta chain) was obtained from a study of cytomegalovirus exposure and HLA in healthy donors. Study-level findings and limits: Among TCR beta chains, those listed as cytomegalovirus-associated numbered approximately 150. TRBV6-2, TRBV6-3 and other indistinguishable V segments were excluded. Common viral pathogens seemed, in a later analysis, to connect with several of the most significant clusters.

The V gene lost 0 bases and the J gene lost 6 bases, with 14 bases spanning the gap. CDR3 length: 15 amino acids. CDR1 and CDR2 from the germline V gene are MGHRA and YSYEKL. This clone has more than one count but fewer than ten. Its antigen is as yet unknown. The PCR ran on 60 Vbeta and 13 Jbeta primers. The data were produced by immunoSEQ multiplex PCR, yet TCRdb's version contains in-frame clones alone and is incomplete. The table records some 120,000 clones, 8.5% of them present only once. Specimen: PBMCs. The V and J genes are TRBV4-1 and TRBJ1-1; no clear D gene. The sequence was obtained from a man in his forties or fifties in good health and CMV-seronegative. The CDR3 sequence: CASSQDPGGSAEAFF. CDR3 bases: TGCGCCAGCAGCCAAGATCCGGGAGGGAGCGCTGAAGCTTTCTTT.